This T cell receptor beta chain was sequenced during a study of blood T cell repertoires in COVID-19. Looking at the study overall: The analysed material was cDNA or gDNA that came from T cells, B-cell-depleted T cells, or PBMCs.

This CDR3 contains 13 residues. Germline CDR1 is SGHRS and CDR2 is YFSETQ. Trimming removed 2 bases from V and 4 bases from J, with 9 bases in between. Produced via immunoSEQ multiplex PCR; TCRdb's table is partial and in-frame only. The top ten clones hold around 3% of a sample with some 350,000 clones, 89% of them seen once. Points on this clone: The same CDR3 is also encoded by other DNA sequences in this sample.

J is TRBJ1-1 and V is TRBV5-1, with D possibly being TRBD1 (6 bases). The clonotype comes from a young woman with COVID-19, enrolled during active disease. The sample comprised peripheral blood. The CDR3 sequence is CASSLTGSTEAFF. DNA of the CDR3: TGCGCCAGCAGCTTAACAGGGAGCACTGAAGCTTTCTTT.